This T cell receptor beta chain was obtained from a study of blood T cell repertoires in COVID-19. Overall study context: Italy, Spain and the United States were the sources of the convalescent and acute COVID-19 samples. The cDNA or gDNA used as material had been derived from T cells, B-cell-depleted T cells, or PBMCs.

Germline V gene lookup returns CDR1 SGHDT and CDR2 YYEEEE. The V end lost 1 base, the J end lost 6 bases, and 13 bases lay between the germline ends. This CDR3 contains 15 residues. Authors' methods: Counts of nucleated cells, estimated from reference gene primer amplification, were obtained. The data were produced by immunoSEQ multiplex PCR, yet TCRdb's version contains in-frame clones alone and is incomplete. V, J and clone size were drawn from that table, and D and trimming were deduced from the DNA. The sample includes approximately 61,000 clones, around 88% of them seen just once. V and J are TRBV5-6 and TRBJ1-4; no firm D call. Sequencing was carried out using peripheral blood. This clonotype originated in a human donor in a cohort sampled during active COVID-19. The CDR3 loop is CASSLRREAYEKLFF. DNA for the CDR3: TGTGCCAGCAGCTTGAGGAGGGAAGCTTATGAAAAACTGTTTTTT.